The clone carrying this T cell receptor (beta chain) was recorded many times. Its antigen is as yet unknown. As handled by the study authors: Using the CDR3 differences seen across clinicopathological groups, the authors built a distant-metastasis classifier for papillary thyroid cancer, which was meant to discriminate distant-metastatic patients. TCRdb ran MiXCR on the PCR reads. TCRdb's processing, not the authors' own work, is the source of the V and J calls. Of about 20,000 clones in the sample, roughly a sixth were seen once. The sample belongs to a study of metastatic and nonmetastatic thyroid tumors. About the research overall: The study looked at repertoires side by side in blood and in tumor or nodule tissue from malignant and benign thyroid patients.

Points from the study as a whole: The reported finding was significantly higher TCR beta diversity in malignant thyroid tumors relative to benign nodules, in blood and tumor.

Not a single patient had been given any form of treatment at any point before undergoing thyroid surgery. Germline CDR1 and CDR2: LNHDA and SQIVND (reference sequence). The CDR3 consists of 14 residues. Deletions cut 9 bases from V and 0 bases from J, with 9 bases between. Sequencing used adjacent normal tissue. The sequence was collected from a male donor with papillary thyroid cancer or a benign thyroid nodule (not recorded which). Some clones in this sample may be carry-over from other donors' samples. The chain couples TRBV19 to TRBJ1-6; D ambiguous. CDR3 loop: CASAVNSYNSPLHF. The CDR3, as DNA: TGTGCCAGCGCCGTCAACTCCTATAATTCACCCCTCCACTTT.